This T cell receptor (beta chain) stems from a study of T cell changes during pregnancy in multiple sclerosis. This clone was detected a few times. Profiled with immunoSEQ multiplex PCR; TCRdb holds only in-frame clones, not every one. Among about 100,000 clones listed, about 90% were seen once. V shed 5 bases and J shed 0 bases, with 10 bases lying between them. The CDR3 runs to 14 residues. Per the germline V gene, CDR1 is SEHNR and CDR2 is FQNEAQ (reference sequence). The sample consisted of peripheral blood, taken after pregnancy. This clonotype was sampled from a female donor with multiple sclerosis, enrolled in a pregnancy study. The V call is TRBV7-9, the J call TRBJ1-1; D gene ambiguous. The CDR3 sequence: CASSRGSMNTEAFF. CDR3 DNA sequence: TGTGCCAGCAGCCGCGGATCAATGAACACTGAAGCTTTCTTT.